This T cell receptor (beta chain) was identified in a study of T cells in Graves' hyperthyroidism and ophthalmopathy. Points from the study as a whole: Ophthalmopathy prediction by the model preceded onset by a median roughly 6.3 months.

This clonotype was seen many times. Its antigen is as yet unknown. Based on clinical symptoms, serum thyroxine and TRAb, thyroid ultrasound and orbital computed tomography, diagnoses were reached. Trimming cost V 6 bases and J 2 bases; bases outside gene matches: 13. The CDR3 covers 17 residues. Germline V gene lookup returns CDR1 MNHEY and CDR2 SVGEGT. It was RNA transcripts that yielded the amplified TCR beta CDR3 regions. HTBI primers were employed in a first-round RT-PCR of the TCR CDR3. TCRdb fed the multiplex PCR reads into MiXCR, producing one record per CDR3 protein. Among approximately 380,000 distinct CDR3 sequences, over 15% were seen once, and the ten largest hold 3.7%.

This chain connects TRBV6-2 or TRBV6-3 to TRBJ2-5, with 9 bases matching TRBD2. This receptor was taken from a woman under 30 with Graves' hyperthyroidism. Sample: blood. DNA of the CDR3: TGTGCCAGCAGCCACCTCTGGGGAGCGGGGGGTCAAGAGACCCAGTACTTC. It yields the protein CASSHLWGAGGQETQYF.